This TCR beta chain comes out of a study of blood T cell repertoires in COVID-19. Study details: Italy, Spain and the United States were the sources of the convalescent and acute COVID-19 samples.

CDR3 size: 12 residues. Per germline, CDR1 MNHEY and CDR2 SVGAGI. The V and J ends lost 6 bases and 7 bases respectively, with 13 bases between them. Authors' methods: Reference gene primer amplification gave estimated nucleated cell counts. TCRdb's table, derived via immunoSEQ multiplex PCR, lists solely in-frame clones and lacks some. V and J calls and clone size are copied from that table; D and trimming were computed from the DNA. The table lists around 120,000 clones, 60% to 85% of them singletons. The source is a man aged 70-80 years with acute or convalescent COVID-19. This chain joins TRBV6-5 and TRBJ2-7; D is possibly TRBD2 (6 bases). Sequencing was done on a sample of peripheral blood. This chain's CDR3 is CASRDTRGEQYF. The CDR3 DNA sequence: TGTGCCAGCAGGGACACCCGGGGGGAGCAGTACTTC.